A single sample gave rise to the 10 T cell receptor beta chains below, sequenced in a study of T cells in Graves' hyperthyroidism and ophthalmopathy. RNA transcripts gave rise to amplified TCR beta CDR3 regions. The HTBI primer set drove a first-round RT-PCR of the TCR CDR3. A single record per CDR3 protein comes from TCRdb applying MiXCR to the multiplex PCR reads. This table has about 200,000 distinct CDR3 sequences, 18% appearing once. The sample was blood. These receptors originate from a middle-aged man with Graves' hyperthyroidism.

This clonotype has only a few counts. CDR3 coding DNA: TGTGCCAGCAGCTCCCCCCTGGCAGGGATGGAGACCCAGTACTTC. Translation: CASSSPLAGMETQYF. The chain employs TRBV11-2 and TRBJ2-5; tentative D call: TRBD1 (5 bases). Trimming took off 4 bases at V and 5 bases at J, with 17 bases between the two ends. CDR1 and CDR2 (germline): SGHAT, FQNNGV. CDR3 length: 15 residues.

In its sample, this clonotype was seen many times. The chain recombines TRBV10-3 with TRBJ1-2, with a possible D match to TRBD1 (6 bases). Germline lookup yields CDR1 ENHRY and CDR2 SYGVKD. The CDR3 is made up of 16 amino acids. Trimming took 4 bases from V and 4 from J, leaving 19 bases between them. As DNA, the CDR3 is TGTGCCATCAGTGTTAAAGGAAGGACAGACCTCTATGGCTACACCTTC. Translated: CAISVKGRTDLYGYTF.

In the case of this clonotype: This may come from a read error, since a much larger clone is one base off. The chain is built from TRBV9 and TRBJ2-1; unclear D gene. From germline, CDR1 is SGDLS and CDR2 YYNGEE. This CDR3 spans 13 amino acids. The CDR3 spells CASSHFPNNELFF. The CDR3, as DNA: TGTGCCAGCAGCCATTTTCCTAACAATGAGCTGTTCTTC.

This clonotype was picked up many times. The V gene is TRBV19, the J gene TRBJ1-5; no firm D call. This CDR3 has 16 amino acids. CDR1 and CDR2 from the germline V gene are LNHDA and SQIVND (reference sequence). The V end lost 6 bases, the J end lost 6 bases, and 21 bases lay between the germline ends. For the CDR3, the DNA is TGTGCCAGTAGCGGATTCTCGACCTCAGTGGGTCAGCCCCAGCATTTT. It is translated as CASSGFSTSVGQPQHF.

This sequence joins TRBV7-9 and TRBJ1-3, with D possibly matching TRBD1 (6 bases). CDR3 size: 13 residues. The ends were cut back, 7 bases at V and 6 bases at J, with 13 bases in the middle. The germline V gene encodes CDR1 SEHNR and CDR2 FQNEAQ (reference sequence). This CDR3 reads CASNPWGANTIYF. Here the CDR3 DNA reads TGTGCCAGCAACCCCTGGGGGGCAAACACCATATATTTT.

The chain links TRBV18 to TRBJ2-3; D is uncertain. The CDR3 contains 15 residues. The germline gives CDR1 KGHSH, CDR2 LQKENI. The ends were cut back, 1 base at V and 0 bases at J, with 8 bases in the middle. The CDR3 spells CASSPQPTSTDTQYF. The CDR3 DNA is TGTGCCAGCTCACCACAACCTACTAGCACAGATACGCAGTATTTT.

There are many counts of this clonotype. The CDR3, as DNA: TGTGCCAGCACCCGGGACAGGGGGCAAGAGCAGTACTTC. Translated, it gives CASTRDRGQEQYF. The chain carries TRBV2 and TRBJ2-7; 12 bases align to TRBD1. Germline trimming cut 7 bases from V and 7 bases from J; bases unmatched to any gene: 5. Looked up from germline, CDR1 is SNHLY and CDR2 is FYNNEI. The CDR3 has 13 amino acids.

The chain links TRBV7-9 to TRBJ2-1, with D possibly being TRBD2 (5 bases). The CDR3 extends over 16 amino acids. V lost 5 bases and J lost 8, with 22 bases in between. CDR1 and CDR2 (germline): SEHNR, FQNEAQ (reference sequence). In DNA, the CDR3 is TGTGCCAGCAGCGAGGGTCGGGCTAGCCGAGGCGATGAGCAGTTCTTC. Encoded protein: CASSEGRASRGDEQFF.

The sample holds many counts of this clonotype. The J gene is TRBJ2-3, the V gene TRBV9; D unresolved. V lost 0 bases and J lost 2, with 7 bases in between. The germline CDR1 and CDR2 sequences are SGDLS and YYNGEE. The length of the CDR3 is 14 residues. The CDR3 sequence: CASSVDGHTDTQYF. CDR3 DNA: TGTGCCAGCAGCGTAGATGGCCACACAGATACGCAGTATTTT.

This chain connects TRBV6-2 or TRBV6-3 to TRBJ1-5; TRBD1 aligns across 8 bases. Germline trimming cut 4 bases from V and 9 bases from J; bases unmatched to any gene: 5. Germline CDR1 MNHEY, CDR2 SVGEGT. CDR3 size: 13 residues. The chain's CDR3 is CASSWTGRWPQHF. In DNA, the CDR3 is TGTGCCAGCAGTTGGACAGGGAGGTGGCCCCAGCATTTT.